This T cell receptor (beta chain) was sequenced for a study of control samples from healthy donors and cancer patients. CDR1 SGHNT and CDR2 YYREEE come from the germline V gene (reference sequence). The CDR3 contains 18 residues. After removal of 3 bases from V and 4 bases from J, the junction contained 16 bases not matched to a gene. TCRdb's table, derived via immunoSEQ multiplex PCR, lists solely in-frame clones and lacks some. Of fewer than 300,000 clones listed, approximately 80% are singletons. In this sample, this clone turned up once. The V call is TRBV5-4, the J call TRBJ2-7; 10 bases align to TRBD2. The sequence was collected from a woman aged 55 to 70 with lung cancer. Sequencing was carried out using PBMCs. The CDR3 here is CASSSRKKSGGVGYEQYF. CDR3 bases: TGTGCCAGCAGCTCCCGAAAGAAGAGCGGGGGGGTTGGGTACGAGCAGTACTTC.